These 26 T cell receptor beta chains came from one sample sequenced in a study of post-analysis software for immune sequencing data. The antigens for these receptors are not known. General study findings and limits: Relative to controls, patients had about 5 TRBV segments at higher frequency, with TRBV5-6, TRBV5-1 and TRBV20-1 among these.

TCR beta libraries were prepared from cDNA with unique molecular identifiers. MiXCR, run by TCRdb on the PCR reads, gives a single entry per CDR3 protein. The sample has a few hundred thousand distinct CDR3 sequences; roughly 38% are singletons. Sequencing input: blood. The receptors derive from a girl aged 2-10 years with multiple sclerosis.

This chain joins TRBV12-3 or TRBV12-4 and TRBJ2-3, with 12 bases that match TRBD2. V was clipped by 9 bases and J by 0 bases; unmatched bases: 7. The CDR3 is 16 amino acids. The CDR3 reads CASLGTSGPSTDTQYF. Written as DNA, the CDR3 is TGTGCCAGTTTGGGGACTAGCGGGCCTAGCACAGATACGCAGTATTTT.

The chain has TRBV12-3 or TRBV12-4 and TRBJ1-5; no reliable D call. Deletions cut 3 bases from V and 5 bases from J, with 11 bases between. The CDR3 is 14 residues long. Here the CDR3 DNA reads TGTGCCAGCAGTTTTACCGCAGCCCATCAGCCCCAGCATTTT. Translation gives CASSFTAAHQPQHF.

This clonotype was seen only a few times. V usage is TRBV20-1 and J usage is TRBJ2-7, with D hard to call. From germline, CDR1 is DFQATT and CDR2 SNEGSKA (reference sequence). V shed 3 bases and J shed 7 bases, with 16 bases lying between them. The CDR3 runs to 13 residues. The CDR3 nucleotides read TGCAGTGCTAGTCGCATCTCTCCTAGAGAGCAGTACTTC. Its protein product is CSASRISPREQYF.

Notes on this clonotype: A much larger clonotype is one base distant, so this may be a read error. The chain combines TRBV6-5 with TRBJ2-7; a possible D gene is TRBD2 (6 bases). With 0 bases removed from V and 7 bases from J, the gap between germline ends came to 13 bases. The CDR3 sequence is 14 residues long. From germline, CDR1 is MNHEY and CDR2 SVGAGI. In DNA form, the CDR3 reads TGTGCCAGCAGTTACTCGAATCGGGGGAATGAGCAGTACTTC. This translates into CASSYSNRGNEQYF.

The chain joins TRBV6-4 to TRBJ2-1; 11 nucleotides line up with TRBD2. Germline CDR1 and CDR2: MRHNA and SNTAGT. The V and J ends lost 0 bases and 8 bases, in that order; junction bases with no gene match: 3. The CDR3 sequence is 15 residues long. The CDR3 DNA reads as TGTGCCAGCAGTGACTCTAGCGGGGGGGCGTATGAGCAGTTCTTC. It translates to CASSDSSGGAYEQFF.

V is TRBV10-3 and J is TRBJ2-7; 11 bases are shared with TRBD2. V lost 6 bases and J lost 2; bases outside the gene matches: 6. The CDR3 is 15 amino acids. In germline, CDR1 is ENHRY, CDR2 SYGVKD. The CDR3 bases are TGTGCCATCAGAAGGGGGACTAGCGGTACCTACGAGCAGTACTTC. Residues: CAIRRGTSGTYEQYF.

J is TRBJ2-3 and V is TRBV5-1; unclear D gene. This CDR3 contains 13 residues. The germline V gene has CDR1 SGHRS and CDR2 YFSETQ. V lost 2 bases and J lost 2, with 6 bases in between. The DNA of the CDR3 is TGCGCCAGCAGCTTCTTCCACACAGATACGCAGTATTTT. Translated: CASSFFHTDTQYF.

V usage is TRBV28 and J usage is TRBJ2-1, with 11 bases matching TRBD2. The trim removed 3 bases at V and 0 bases at J, leaving 13 bases unmatched. CDR3 length: 20 residues. The germline CDR1 and CDR2 sequences are MDHEN and SYDVKM. The CDR3 is CASSFITGLAASRSYNEQFF. In DNA form, the CDR3 reads TGTGCCAGCAGTTTCATCACGGGACTAGCGGCTAGCCGCTCCTACAATGAGCAGTTCTTC.

Only a few counts were recorded for this clonotype. V gene TRBV12-3 or TRBV12-4 combines with J gene TRBJ1-2; D might be TRBD1 (6 bases). V lost 6 bases to trimming and J lost 6 bases, with 11 bases between them. The CDR3 totals 12 residues. The CDR3 spells CASRGRGNGYTF. The CDR3 DNA reads TGTGCCAGCAGAGGGAGGGGGAATGGCTACACCTTC.

This clonotype was recorded many times. The rearrangement joins TRBV3-1 to TRBJ2-5, with D perhaps TRBD1 (6 bases). V gave up 4 bases and J gave up 2 bases, with 14 bases separating them. Germline V gene lookup returns CDR1 LGHDT and CDR2 YNNKEL (reference sequence). This CDR3 has 15 residues. The CDR3 sequence is CASSRSRTAQETQYF. The CDR3 nucleotides read TGTGCCAGCAGCCGGTCCCGGACAGCACAAGAGACCCAGTACTTC.

This clonotype came up a few times. This sequence joins TRBV10-3 and TRBJ2-7; D is perhaps TRBD1 (5 bases). The ends were cut back, 4 bases at V and 3 bases at J, with 13 bases in the middle. This CDR3 region has 14 residues. Germline V gene lookup returns CDR1 ENHRY and CDR2 SYGVKD. CDR3 nucleotides: TGTGCCATCAGTGTTAATAAGGGGAACTACGAGCAGTACTTC. Encoded protein: CAISVNKGNYEQYF.

This rearrangement joins TRBV5-6 to TRBJ2-5; 14 bases map to TRBD2. Germline loops: CDR1 SGHDT, CDR2 YYEEEE. With 4 bases clipped from V and 5 bases from J, the junction kept 4 bases outside the gene matches. This CDR3 has 15 amino acids. The CDR3 DNA reads as TGTGCCAGCAGCAGACGGACTAGCGGGGGGGAGACCCAGTACTTC. This codes for CASSRRTSGGETQYF.

The genes are TRBV11-2 and TRBJ2-1; 10 nucleotides match TRBD2. V was pared by 4 bases and J by 9 bases, with 9 bases of the junction left unmatched. Germline values: CDR1 SGHAT, CDR2 FQNNGV. The CDR3 sequence is 15 residues long. CDR3 DNA sequence: TGTGCCAGCAGCTCAGGACTAGCGGCAGAGGGTGAGCAGTTCTTC. It is translated as CASSSGLAAEGEQFF.

The chain has TRBV11-2 and TRBJ2-1, with 7 bases matching TRBD2. V trimming: 1 base; J trimming: 8 bases; junction bases outside the gene matches: 8. Germline-derived CDR1 and CDR2 are SGHAT and FQNNGV. This CDR3 spans 15 amino acids. This CDR3 is CASSLGLGGYDEQFF. CDR3 in DNA: TGTGCCAGCAGCTTAGGGCTGGGGGGGTATGATGAGCAGTTCTTC.

The CDR3 coding sequence is TGTGCCAGCAGTGAAGGTTTCGAGGTCACTGAAGCTTTCTTT. This gives the protein CASSEGFEVTEAFF. This sequence joins TRBV25-1 and TRBJ1-1; no firm D call. The CDR3 spans 14 residues. Germline loops: CDR1 MGHDK, CDR2 SYGVNS. V was shortened by 2 bases and J by 4 bases, with 11 bases between the two germline ends.

The V and J genes are TRBV29-1 and TRBJ1-1; D is undetermined. V was trimmed by 2 bases and J by 7 bases, leaving 17 bases between them. This CDR3 contains 14 residues. Germline V gene sequence: CDR1 SQVTM, CDR2 ANQGSEA. This chain's CDR3 is CSVEKTLGGLEAFF. Here the CDR3 DNA reads TGCAGCGTTGAAAAAACCCTTGGAGGACTTGAAGCTTTCTTT.

The chain uses TRBV7-3 and TRBJ2-1, with 14 bases aligning to TRBD2. With 4 bases clipped from V and 0 bases from J, the junction kept 5 bases outside the gene matches. The CDR3 is 18 residues long. Germline V gene sequence: CDR1 SGHTA, CDR2 FQGTGA. The CDR3 reads CASSSGTSGGNSYNEQFF. CDR3 bases: TGTGCCAGCAGCTCCGGGACTAGCGGGGGCAACTCCTACAATGAGCAGTTCTTC.

This clonotype appeared a few times. The gene calls are TRBV28 and TRBJ2-4; 8 bases fit TRBD2. Germline lookup yields CDR1 MDHEN and CDR2 SYDVKM. This CDR3 has 11 residues. J lost 15 bases, V lost 5 bases, and 6 bases had no gene match. The CDR3 DNA reads TGTGCCAGCAGTCCGGGACTAGGCTTGTACTTC. This translates into CASSPGLGLYF.

The CDR3 sequence is CASRVNTIQPQHF. DNA for the CDR3: TGTGCCAGCAGAGTAAACACTATCCAGCCCCAGCATTTT. The chain joins TRBV6-1 to TRBJ1-5, with D hard to call. Germline V gives CDR1 MNHNS, CDR2 SASEGT. Deletions cut 6 bases from V and 7 bases from J, with 13 bases between. The CDR3 contains 13 residues.

This clonotype was detected only a few times. The V gene is TRBV4-1, the J gene TRBJ2-4; 9 positions agree with TRBD2. The CDR3 runs to 17 residues. J was trimmed by 8 bases and V by 0 bases; bases with no gene match: 11. Germline lookup yields CDR1 MGHRA and CDR2 YSYEKL. The CDR3 region is CASSQDRRGGSRDIQYF. The CDR3 DNA reads as TGCGCCAGCAGCCAAGATAGGCGGGGGGGCTCTCGGGACATTCAGTACTTC.

The rearrangement joins TRBV4-1 to TRBJ2-5, with D perhaps TRBD1 (6 bases). Trimming cost V 3 bases and J 0 bases, with 14 bases left between them. CDR1 and CDR2 (germline): MGHRA, YSYEKL. This CDR3 contains 16 residues. CDR3 residues: CASSHARQAYQETQYF. Here the CDR3 DNA reads TGCGCCAGCAGCCACGCGCGACAGGCGTACCAAGAGACCCAGTACTTC.

The chain couples TRBV20-1 to TRBJ2-7; either TRBD1 or TRBD2 may fit D (5 bases each). The CDR3 extends over 13 amino acids. Trimming cost V 4 bases and J 0 bases, with 10 bases left between them. Germline V gene sequence: CDR1 DFQATT, CDR2 SNEGSKA (reference sequence). The CDR3 region is CSANGASSYEQYF. Here the CDR3 DNA reads TGCAGTGCTAACGGGGCGAGCTCCTACGAGCAGTACTTC.

The genes are TRBV29-1 and TRBJ1-2; D perhaps matches TRBD1 (6 bases). The ends were cut back, 3 bases at V and 7 bases at J, with 15 bases in the middle. The CDR3 has 13 residues. Per the germline V gene, CDR1 is SQVTM and CDR2 is ANQGSEA. The CDR3 is CSVDEGGLFGYTF. For the CDR3, the DNA is TGCAGCGTTGATGAGGGGGGACTATTTGGCTACACCTTC.

This clonotype was detected a few times. J is TRBJ2-7 and V is TRBV2, with D hard to call. The CDR3 is made up of 13 amino acids. In germline, CDR1 is SNHLY, CDR2 FYNNEI. V lost 6 bases to trimming and J lost 1 base, with 10 bases between them. The CDR3: CASRKDGSYEQYF. The CDR3 DNA sequence: TGTGCCAGCAGAAAGGACGGTTCCTACGAGCAGTACTTC.

This clonotype was seen a handful of times. The chain combines TRBV7-7 with TRBJ2-5; D possibly corresponds to TRBD1 (6 bases). Trimming removed 3 bases from V and 4 bases from J, with 12 bases in between. The germline CDR1 and CDR2 sequences are SSHAT and FNYEAQ (reference sequence). This CDR3 contains 14 residues. The CDR3 region has the DNA TGTGCCAGCAGCTTCACAGGGCTAGGAGAGACCCAGTACTTC. It yields the protein CASSFTGLGETQYF.

This rearrangement joins TRBV4-1 to TRBJ2-5; the D is unclear. With 5 bases removed from V and 6 bases from J, the gap between germline ends came to 10 bases. This CDR3 region has 12 residues. In germline, CDR1 is MGHRA, CDR2 YSYEKL. The CDR3 DNA follows: TGCGCCAGCAGCTCCGACGCGAAGACCCAGTACTTC. Translating gives CASSSDAKTQYF.